Listed here are 4 T cell receptor beta chains from one sample, sequenced in a study of cytomegalovirus exposure and HLA in healthy donors. The PCR contained 60 Vbeta and 13 Jbeta primers. Here immunoSEQ multiplex PCR was the method, and the copy in TCRdb shows in-frame clones only, minus some. This repertoire includes tens of thousands of clones. Sequencing was performed on PBMCs. The receptors were sampled from a woman aged 25 to 39 in good health and CMV-seropositive.

The J gene is TRBJ2-7, the V gene TRBV6-1, with 8 bases identical to TRBD1. Germline V gives CDR1 MNHNS, CDR2 SASEGT. The CDR3 totals 14 residues. Losses at the gene ends were 6 bases for V and 5 bases for J; bases not matched to a gene: 9. The CDR3 here is CASRLYRGVNEQYF. CDR3 nucleotide sequence: TGTGCCAGCAGACTCTACAGGGGGGTAAACGAGCAGTACTTC.

V is TRBV7-6 and J is TRBJ2-5, with D possibly matching TRBD2 (7 bases). CDR3 length: 16 residues. Germline CDR1 is SGHVS and CDR2 is FNYEAQ. Trimming pared 4 bases from V and 4 bases from J, leaving 19 bases between. DNA for the CDR3: TGTGCCAGCAGCTCTTCCGCGGGGGCCAGTACAGAGACCCAGTACTTC. Amino acids: CASSSSAGASTETQYF.

V and J are TRBV5-6 and TRBJ2-2, with 7 bases that match TRBD2. Germline CDR1 is SGHDT and CDR2 is YYEEEE. V shed 2 bases and J 4 bases; nucleotides not matched to a gene: 5. This CDR3 region has 15 residues. CDR3 bases: TGTGCCAGCAGCTTCGACCCGGGGGGCACCGGGGAGCTGTTTTTT. It yields the protein CASSFDPGGTGELFF. Filled out from reference TRBV5-6 and TRBJ2-2, the complete variable domain reads DAGVTQSPTHLIKTRGQQVTLRCSPKSGHDTVSWYQQALGQGPQFIFQYYEEEERQRGNFPDRFSGHQFPNYSSELNVNALLLGDSALYLCASSFDPGGTGELFFGEGSRLTVL.

As concerns this clone: A read error may produce the germline difference seen at one junction end. This specimen includes other DNA sequences encoding the same CDR3. The chain has TRBV18 and TRBJ1-2, with D possibly TRBD1 on 5 matching bases. CDR1 KGHSH and CDR2 LQKENI come from the germline V gene. The CDR3 has 15 residues. CDR3 sequence: CASSPAGGPGYGYTF. CDR3 nucleotide sequence: TGCGCCAGCTCACCGGCGGGGGGTCCCGGCTATGGCTACACCTTC.